These 30 T cell receptor beta chains were all obtained from the same sample, sequenced in a study of sequential checkpoint blockade in melanoma. The protocol was immunoSEQ multiplex PCR, while the TCRdb copy is restricted to in-frame clones and leaves out a portion. This table has 40,000 or so clones, about nine tenths appearing once. Treatment specified: randomized to nivolumab then ipilimumab (arm A) or the reverse (arm B). Sequenced material: CD8+ T cells sorted from blood (inferred from file names), taken from a patient given nivolumab and ipilimumab in sequence. The receptors derive from a human donor with melanoma.

This rearrangement joins TRBV19 to TRBJ2-1; the match to TRBD2 covers 9 bases. The germline V gene encodes CDR1 LNHDA and CDR2 SQIVND (reference sequence). V was clipped by 6 bases and J by 10 bases; unmatched bases: 7. This CDR3 comprises 13 residues. The CDR3 is CASSILAGKEQFF. CDR3 bases: TGTGCCAGTAGCATCCTAGCGGGAAAGGAGCAGTTCTTC.

CDR3: CASSIGQGYGYTF. The CDR3 coding sequence is TGTGCCAGTAGTATTGGGCAAGGCTATGGCTACACCTTC. V is TRBV19 and J is TRBJ1-2; no reliable D call. This CDR3 region has 13 residues. Germline V gives CDR1 LNHDA, CDR2 SQIVND (reference sequence). Trimming cost V 3 bases and J 4 bases, with 9 bases left between them.

The chain links TRBV10-2 to TRBJ2-3; D not certain. The CDR3 contains 15 residues. The ends were cut back, 4 bases at V and 3 bases at J, with 14 bases in the middle. Per germline, CDR1 WSHSY and CDR2 SAAADI. DNA for the CDR3: TGCGCCAGCAGTGGGGCAGTAGGTCTGACAGATACGCAGTATTTT. Protein product: CASSGAVGLTDTQYF.

The gene calls are TRBV27 and TRBJ2-7; tentatively, D is TRBD1 (6 bases). Trimming took 8 bases from V and 9 from J, leaving 14 bases between them. The CDR3 is 11 residues long. Germline lookup yields CDR1 MNHEY and CDR2 SMNVEV (reference sequence). The CDR3 protein is CASRGGKGQYF. The CDR3 DNA is TGTGCCAGCCGAGGGGGTAAAGGGCAGTACTTC.

The V and J genes are TRBV7-6 and TRBJ2-2, with 7 nucleotides matching TRBD2. Germline assignment: CDR1 SGHVS and CDR2 FNYEAQ. The V segment lost 8 bases and the J segment 1 base; nucleotides outside the gene matches: 10. CDR3 length: 16 residues. As DNA, the CDR3 is TGTGCCAGCCGGAGAGGAGGACTAGAGAACACCGGGGAGCTGTTTTTT. Translated, it gives CASRRGGLENTGELFF.

The chain has TRBV4-3 and TRBJ2-1, with 8 bases that match TRBD2. Germline loops: CDR1 LGHNA, CDR2 YSLEER. The CDR3 runs 17 residues. The ends lost 0 bases at V and 5 bases at J; junction bases unmatched: 9. This CDR3 is CASSQDSPAGAHNEQFF. The CDR3 region has the DNA TGCGCCAGCAGCCAAGATAGCCCAGCGGGAGCGCACAATGAGCAGTTCTTC.

V usage is TRBV7-9 and J usage is TRBJ2-5, with 9 bases fitting TRBD2. The J call could be wrong; TRBJ2-7 is a better fit for the DNA end. The CDR3 extends over 14 amino acids. Germline loops: CDR1 SEHNR, CDR2 FQNEAQ (reference sequence). CDR3 in amino acids: CASTSLAGVYEQYF. CDR3 DNA sequence: TGTGCCAGCACCTCGTTAGCGGGAGTGTACGAGCAGTACTTC.

The chain employs TRBV7-3 and TRBJ2-1; 8 bases agree with TRBD2. There are 17 residues in the CDR3. V shed 0 bases and J 0 bases; nucleotides not matched to a gene: 4. Germline CDR1 SGHTA, CDR2 FQGTGA. CDR3 coding DNA: TGTGCCAGCAGCTTAACGGGGCGGGAGGCCTCCTACAATGAGCAGTTCTTC. It is translated as CASSLTGREASYNEQFF.

The chain joins TRBV28 to TRBJ1-2; D is ambiguous. With 5 bases removed from V and 4 bases from J, the gap between germline ends came to 14 bases. Germline V gene lookup returns CDR1 MDHEN and CDR2 SYDVKM. The CDR3 has 14 amino acids. Here the CDR3 reads CASSLLKTGYGYTF. The CDR3 nucleotides are TGTGCCAGCAGTCTTCTGAAGACTGGCTATGGCTACACCTTC.

The gene calls are TRBV19 and TRBJ1-1; unclear D gene. Germline CDR1 reads LNHDA; CDR2 reads SQIVND (reference sequence). CDR3 size: 14 residues. Trimming cost V 6 bases and J 1 base, with 12 bases left between them. The CDR3 loop reads CASRVGRGNTEAFF. Here the CDR3 DNA reads TGTGCCAGTAGGGTAGGACGGGGGAACACTGAAGCTTTCTTT.

The chain uses TRBV4-3 and TRBJ1-5; D is undetermined. The CDR3 is 15 residues long. CDR1 LGHNA and CDR2 YSLEER come from the germline V gene. Trimming pared 0 bases from V and 3 bases from J, leaving 9 bases between. CDR3 loop: CASSQDAGYNQPQHF. The CDR3 nucleotides read TGCGCCAGCAGCCAAGATGCGGGCTACAATCAGCCCCAGCATTTT.

This chain links TRBV6-9 with TRBJ2-7; D may be TRBD1 (6 bases). This CDR3 has 14 amino acids. Trimming stripped 0 bases from V and 4 bases from J, with 10 bases between. Germline V gene lookup returns CDR1 MNHGY and CDR2 SVAAGI. DNA of the CDR3: TGTGCCAGCAGTTATTCCAGGGGAGATTACGAGCAGTACGTC. Its translation is CASSYSRGDYEQYV.

The CDR3 coding sequence is TGCGCCAGCAGCCCGGGACTAGCGGGAGGGCCCGGCACCGGGGAGCTGTTTTTT. Translation: CASSPGLAGGPGTGELFF. This rearrangement joins TRBV5-1 to TRBJ2-2; 16 nucleotides match TRBD2. V gave up 4 bases and J gave up 4 bases; unmatched junction bases: 7. Germline V gene lookup returns CDR1 SGHRS and CDR2 YFSETQ. The CDR3 runs to 18 residues.

This clone was recorded only once. This chain uses TRBV7-8 with TRBJ2-1; 9 bases are a match to TRBD2. The ends lost 1 base at V and 8 bases at J; junction bases unmatched: 9. The CDR3 consists of 16 residues. The germline CDR1 and CDR2 sequences are SGHVS and FQNEAQ. CDR3 sequence: CASSLGSSGSSYEQFF. The CDR3 nucleotides read TGTGCCAGCAGCTTAGGGAGTAGCGGGAGTTCCTATGAGCAGTTCTTC.

The chain has TRBV18 and TRBJ1-2; 10 nucleotides align to TRBD1. Germline V gene sequence: CDR1 KGHSH, CDR2 LQKENI. V lost 3 bases and J lost 2; bases outside the gene matches: 3. The CDR3 consists of 15 residues. CDR3: CASSPPGQGNYGYTF. The CDR3 DNA reads as TGTGCCAGCTCACCTCCGGGACAGGGGAACTATGGCTACACCTTC.

The chain joins TRBV4-1 to TRBJ2-2, with 7 bases identical to TRBD2. Losses at the gene ends were 1 base for V and 1 base for J; bases not matched to a gene: 3. Looked up from germline, CDR1 is MGHRA and CDR2 is YSYEKL. The CDR3 is 16 amino acids. CDR3 protein: CASSQGGGMNTGELFF. CDR3 nucleotides: TGCGCCAGCAGCCAAGGGGGGGGTATGAACACCGGGGAGCTGTTTTTT.

The chain joins TRBV5-1 to TRBJ2-1, with 10 bases aligning to TRBD1. Germline V gene data show CDR1 as SGHRS and CDR2 as YFSETQ. The length of the CDR3 is 15 residues. The V segment lost 2 bases and the J segment 9 bases; nucleotides outside the gene matches: 8. Written as DNA, the CDR3 is TGCGCCAGCAGCTTCCTCTGGACAGGGGGAGGTGAGCAGTTCTTC. Its translation is CASSFLWTGGGEQFF.

The CDR3 DNA reads as TGTGCCAGCAGACTAGCGGGAGGTGGGGATACGCAGTATTTT. Amino acids: CASRLAGGGDTQYF. The chain employs TRBV27 and TRBJ2-3; TRBD2 agrees at 12 bases. The germline V gene has CDR1 MNHEY and CDR2 SMNVEV (reference sequence). CDR3 length: 14 residues. The ends lost 6 bases at V and 6 bases at J; junction bases unmatched: 4.

This chain links TRBV7-9 with TRBJ2-7; D is unclear. Germline V gene data show CDR1 as SEHNR and CDR2 as FQNEAQ (reference sequence). Trimming removed 0 bases at V and 0 bases at J, with 9 bases between. CDR3 length equals 15 residues. As DNA, the CDR3 is TGTGCCAGCAGCTTAGCTCCAGATTTCTCCTACGAGCAGTACTTC. It translates to CASSLAPDFSYEQYF.

CDR3 region: CSTSGGPDTGELFF. CDR3 DNA sequence: TGCAGCACGTCGGGGGGACCCGACACCGGGGAGCTGTTTTTT. This chain connects TRBV29-1 to TRBJ2-2; 7 bases are a match to TRBD2. CDR1 and CDR2 from the germline V gene are SQVTM and ANQGSEA. The CDR3 length is 14 residues. Losses at the gene ends were 8 bases for V and 3 bases for J; bases not matched to a gene: 9.

Only one count was recorded for this clone. The gene calls are TRBV15 and TRBJ2-7; D gene unclear. The CDR3 covers 12 residues. The V gene's germline CDR1 is LNHNV and CDR2 YYDKDF (reference sequence). V lost 4 bases to trimming and J lost 0 bases, with 4 bases between them. The CDR3 DNA reads as TGTGCCACCAGCATACACTCCTACGAGCAGTACTTC. It specifies CATSIHSYEQYF.

This chain uses TRBV19 with TRBJ2-7; tentative D call: TRBD1 (6 bases). Looked up from germline, CDR1 is LNHDA and CDR2 is SQIVND (reference sequence). The CDR3 is 14 amino acids. V lost 10 bases and J lost 2, with 18 bases in between. CDR3 residues: CATRQDRTAYEQYV. Written as DNA, the CDR3 is TGTGCCACCCGGCAGGACAGAACCGCCTACGAGCAGTACGTC.

This rearrangement joins TRBV11-1 to TRBJ2-7, with TRBD2 matching over 8 bases. Germline V gives CDR1 SGHAT, CDR2 FQDESV (reference sequence). Unmatched junction bases numbered 9, after V lost 5 bases and J lost 6 bases. This CDR3 is built from 14 residues. In nucleotides, the CDR3 is TGTGCCAGCAGCCGTAGCGGGAACCACGCCGAGCAGTACGTC. Its translation: CASSRSGNHAEQYV.

The chain employs TRBV30 and TRBJ1-4; no clear D gene. V lost 7 bases, J lost 5 bases, and 8 bases lay in between. This CDR3 comprises 11 residues. Looked up from germline, CDR1 is GTSNPN and CDR2 is SVGIG (reference sequence). The CDR3 DNA reads as TGTGCCTTCATAGAAAATGAAAAACTGTTTTTT. It yields the protein CAFIENEKLFF.

The chain couples TRBV27 to TRBJ2-1; 7 bases are shared with TRBD1. V shed 6 bases, J shed 10 bases, and the junction held 12 bases outside the gene matches. Germline V gives CDR1 MNHEY, CDR2 SMNVEV (reference sequence). The CDR3 runs 14 residues. The CDR3 DNA reads as TGTGCCAGCAGCACAAACGGACAGGTACAGGAGCAGTTCTTC. Amino acid sequence: CASSTNGQVQEQFF.

The chain recombines TRBV4-1 with TRBJ2-5; 7 bases line up with TRBD1. The trim removed 6 bases at V and 5 bases at J, leaving 9 bases unmatched. Per germline, CDR1 MGHRA and CDR2 YSYEKL. The CDR3 is 14 residues long. CDR3: CASRRMDRPETQYF. In nucleotides, the CDR3 is TGCGCCAGCAGGCGAATGGACAGGCCGGAGACCCAGTACTTC.

The V and J genes are TRBV4-1 and TRBJ1-1, with D hard to call. Trimming left V 4 bases short and J 0 bases short, with 6 bases between. This CDR3 has 13 residues. CDR1 and CDR2 (germline): MGHRA, YSYEKL. The CDR3 nucleotides are TGCGCCAGCAGCCCACACATGAACACTGAAGCTTTCTTT. Translated, it gives CASSPHMNTEAFF.

The chain links TRBV27 to TRBJ2-5; D possibly corresponds to TRBD2 (5 bases). CDR3 size: 14 residues. Trimming shortened V by 2 bases and J by 2 bases, and 9 bases separated the two germline ends. CDR1 MNHEY and CDR2 SMNVEV come from the germline V gene (reference sequence). CDR3: CASSLAGRQETQYF. CDR3 nucleotides: TGTGCCAGCAGTTTAGCGGGCAGACAAGAGACCCAGTACTTC.

V gene TRBV27 combines with J gene TRBJ1-5; D is ambiguous. Germline V gene lookup returns CDR1 MNHEY and CDR2 SMNVEV (reference sequence). V lost 5 bases, J lost 1 base, and 15 bases lay in between. The CDR3 runs to 16 residues. The CDR3 sequence is CASSPSIGASNQPQHF. The CDR3 nucleotides read TGTGCCAGCAGTCCCTCCATAGGAGCGAGCAATCAGCCCCAGCATTTT.

This sequence joins TRBV18 and TRBJ2-3; 8 bases match TRBD2. This CDR3 comprises 18 residues. V lost 5 bases, J lost 11 bases, and 24 bases stayed unmatched. From germline, CDR1 is KGHSH and CDR2 LQKENI. CDR3 protein: CASSSEIFAGGTPVGQYF. CDR3 bases: TGTGCCAGCTCATCAGAGATTTTCGCGGGAGGCACCCCCGTTGGGCAGTATTTT.